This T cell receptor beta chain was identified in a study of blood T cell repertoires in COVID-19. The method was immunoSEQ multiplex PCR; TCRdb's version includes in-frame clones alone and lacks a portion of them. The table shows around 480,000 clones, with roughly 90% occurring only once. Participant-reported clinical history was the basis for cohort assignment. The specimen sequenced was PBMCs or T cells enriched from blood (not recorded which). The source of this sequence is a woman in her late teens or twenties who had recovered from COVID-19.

The DNA for the CDR3 is TGCGCCAGCAGCCAAGATTGGGGACTAGCTAGACCAGGAGATACGCAGTATTTT. It is translated as CASSQDWGLARPGDTQYF. The J gene is TRBJ2-3, the V gene TRBV4-1; TRBD2 matches at 9 bases. With 0 bases clipped from V and 5 bases from J, the junction kept 12 bases outside the gene matches. Germline V CDR1 and CDR2: MGHRA, YSYEKL. The CDR3 covers 18 residues.